These T cell receptor beta chains were read from a single sample in a study of blood T cell repertoires in COVID-19. Clones were sequenced by immunoSEQ multiplex PCR, and TCRdb holds only the in-frame ones, with some missing. The sample consists of 150,000 to 200,000 clones, 70% to 90% of them appearing once. Sequencing was done on a sample of peripheral blood. The receptors come from a woman under 40 with acute or convalescent COVID-19. The CDR3 runs from the conserved cysteine through the conserved F or W. A D gene is named only where the DNA matches it firmly. Clone size, where shown, is once, few, many, or a class for clones that have expanded.

v_gene	d_gene	j_gene	abundance	CDR3aa	CDR3nt
TRBV24-1	TRBD1	TRBJ1-5	NA	CATGGGDSNQPQHF	TGTGCCACCGGAGGGGGCGATAGCAATCAGCCCCAGCATTTT
TRBV20-1	NA	TRBJ1-2	NA	CSAIGNYGYTF	TGCAGTGCTATCGGGAACTATGGCTACACCTTC
TRBV4-2	NA	TRBJ2-7	NA	CASSQEANYEQYF	TGTGCCAGCAGCCAAGAAGCGAACTACGAGCAGTACTTC
TRBV11-3	NA	TRBJ2-7	NA	CASSLDPSVDEQYF	TGTGCCAGCAGCTTAGACCCCTCTGTTGACGAGCAGTACTTC
TRBV30	NA	TRBJ2-5	NA	CAWSGGPWETQYF	TGTGCCTGGAGTGGCGGGCCGTGGGAGACCCAGTACTTC
TRBV5-4	NA	TRBJ1-1	NA	CASSGDTGNTEAFF	TGTGCCAGCAGCGGGGACACCGGTAACACTGAAGCTTTCTTT
TRBV30	TRBD2	TRBJ2-7	NA	CAWRGPSGFYEQYF	TGTGCCTGGAGAGGTCCTAGCGGGTTCTACGAGCAGTACTTC
TRBV4-2	NA	TRBJ2-1	NA	CASSQDGRQFF	TGTGCCAGCAGCCAAGATGGGAGGCAGTTCTTC
TRBV5-4	NA	TRBJ2-1	few	CASSLGGGTPYNEQFF	TGTGCCAGCAGCTTGGGGGGCGGGACCCCATACAATGAGCAGTTCTTC
TRBV15	NA	TRBJ1-1	once	CATSRDITGTEAFF	TGTGCCACCAGCAGAGATATAACGGGCACTGAAGCTTTCTTT
TRBV24-1	NA	TRBJ2-1	NA	CATSDWGSPSYNEQFF	TGTGCCACCAGTGATTGGGGCTCTCCGTCCTACAATGAGCAGTTCTTC
TRBV27	NA	TRBJ2-3	NA	CASSYITDTQYF	TGTGCCAGCAGTTACATCACAGATACGCAGTATTTT
TRBV30	NA	TRBJ2-2	NA	CAWIPGPGGELFF	TGTGCCTGGATTCCCGGCCCCGGGGGGGAGCTGTTTTTT